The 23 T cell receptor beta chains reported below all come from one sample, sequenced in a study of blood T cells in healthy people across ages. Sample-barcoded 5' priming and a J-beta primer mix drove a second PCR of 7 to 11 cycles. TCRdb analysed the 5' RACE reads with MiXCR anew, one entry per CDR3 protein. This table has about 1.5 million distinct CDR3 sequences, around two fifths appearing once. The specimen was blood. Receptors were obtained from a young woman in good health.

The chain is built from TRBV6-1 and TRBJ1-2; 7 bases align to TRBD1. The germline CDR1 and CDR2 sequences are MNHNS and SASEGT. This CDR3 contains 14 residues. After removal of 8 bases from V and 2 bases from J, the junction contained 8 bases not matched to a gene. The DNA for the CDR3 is TGTGCCAGCGGAGTGGCAGGGGGAAACTATGGCTACACCTTC. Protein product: CASGVAGGNYGYTF.

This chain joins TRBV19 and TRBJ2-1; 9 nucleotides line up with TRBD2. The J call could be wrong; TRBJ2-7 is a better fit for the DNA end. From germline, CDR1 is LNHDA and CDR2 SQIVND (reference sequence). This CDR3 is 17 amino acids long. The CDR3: CASSIRGSGSGYNEQYF. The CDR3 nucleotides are TGTGCCAGTAGTATAAGGGGTAGCGGGAGTGGCTACAATGAGCAGTACTTC.

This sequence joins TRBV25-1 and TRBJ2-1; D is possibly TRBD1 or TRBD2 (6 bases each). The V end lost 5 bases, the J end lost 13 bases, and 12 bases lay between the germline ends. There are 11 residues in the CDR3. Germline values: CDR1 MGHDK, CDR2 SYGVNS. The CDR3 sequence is CASSRGGTQFF. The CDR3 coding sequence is TGTGCCAGCAGTCGGGGCGGGACACAGTTCTTC.

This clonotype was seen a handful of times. This chain's CDR3 is CSATRTDTQYF. The CDR3 nucleotides read TGCAGTGCTACCCGCACAGATACGCAGTATTTT. This sequence joins TRBV20-1 and TRBJ2-3, with unresolved D. Germline loops: CDR1 DFQATT, CDR2 SNEGSKA (reference sequence). V gave up 4 bases and J gave up 1 base, with 3 bases separating them. The length of the CDR3 is 11 residues.

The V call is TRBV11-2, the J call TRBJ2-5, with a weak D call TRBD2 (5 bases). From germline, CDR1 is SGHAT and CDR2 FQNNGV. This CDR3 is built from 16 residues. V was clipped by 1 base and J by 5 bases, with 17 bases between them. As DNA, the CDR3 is TGTGCCAGCAGCTTAGGGTTGAAGGGCGGGCAGGAGACCCAGTACTTC. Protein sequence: CASSLGLKGGQETQYF.

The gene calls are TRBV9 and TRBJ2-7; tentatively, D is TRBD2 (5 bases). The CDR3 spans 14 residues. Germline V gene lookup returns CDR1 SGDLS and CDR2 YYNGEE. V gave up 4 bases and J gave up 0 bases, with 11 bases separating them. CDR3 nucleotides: TGTGCCAGCAGCACCCGGGATTTCTCCTACGAGCAGTACTTC. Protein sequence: CASSTRDFSYEQYF. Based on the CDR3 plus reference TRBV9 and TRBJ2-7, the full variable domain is DSGVTQTPKHLITATGQRVTLRCSPRSGDLSVYWYQQSLDQGLQFLIQYYNGEERAKGNILERFSAQQFPDLHSELNLSSLELGDSALYFCASSTRDFSYEQYFGPGTRLTVT.

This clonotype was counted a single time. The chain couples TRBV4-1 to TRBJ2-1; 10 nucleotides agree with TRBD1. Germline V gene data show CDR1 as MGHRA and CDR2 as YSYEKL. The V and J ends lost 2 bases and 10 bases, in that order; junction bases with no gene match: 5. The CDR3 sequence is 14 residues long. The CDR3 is CASSQKTGGYEQFF. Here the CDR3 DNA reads TGCGCCAGCAGCCAAAAGACAGGGGGCTACGAGCAGTTCTTC.

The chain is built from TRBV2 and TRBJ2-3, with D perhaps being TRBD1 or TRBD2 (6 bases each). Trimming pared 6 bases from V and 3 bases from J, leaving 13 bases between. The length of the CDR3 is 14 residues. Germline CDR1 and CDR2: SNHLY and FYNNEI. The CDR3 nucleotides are TGTGCCAGCAGCGTCCGGGGGCAAACAGATACGCAGTATTTT. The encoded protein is CASSVRGQTDTQYF.

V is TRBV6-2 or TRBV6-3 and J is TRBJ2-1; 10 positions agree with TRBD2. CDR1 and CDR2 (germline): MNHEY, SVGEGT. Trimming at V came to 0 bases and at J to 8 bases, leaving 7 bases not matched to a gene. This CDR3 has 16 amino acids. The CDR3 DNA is TGTGCCAGCAGTTACTCGTCTCTAGCGGGAGAGTATGAGCAGTTCTTC. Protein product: CASSYSSLAGEYEQFF.

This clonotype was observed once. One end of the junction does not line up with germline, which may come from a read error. The CDR3 loop reads CVSSLERDTLSEQYF. CDR3 sequence (DNA): TGTGTCAGCAGCTTAGAACGGGACACCTTATCCGAGCAGTACTTC. The rearrangement links TRBV7-9 to TRBJ2-5, with a possible D match to TRBD1 (6 bases). Matching the DNA end better, TRBJ2-7 makes the J call doubtful. The CDR3 extends over 15 amino acids. The germline gives CDR1 SEHNR, CDR2 FQNEAQ (reference sequence).

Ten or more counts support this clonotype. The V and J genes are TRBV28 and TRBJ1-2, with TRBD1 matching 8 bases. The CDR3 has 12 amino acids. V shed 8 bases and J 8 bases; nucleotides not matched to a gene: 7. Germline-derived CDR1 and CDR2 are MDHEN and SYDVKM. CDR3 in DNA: TGTGCCAGCCTATCACAGGGGGAAGGCTACACCTTC. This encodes CASLSQGEGYTF.

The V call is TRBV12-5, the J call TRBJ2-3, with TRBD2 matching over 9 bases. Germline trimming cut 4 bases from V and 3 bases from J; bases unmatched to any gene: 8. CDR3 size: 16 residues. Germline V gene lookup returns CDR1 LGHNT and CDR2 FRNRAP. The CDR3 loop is CASGYGSGGSTDTQYF. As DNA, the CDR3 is TGTGCTAGTGGTTATGGTAGCGGGGGAAGTACAGATACGCAGTATTTT.

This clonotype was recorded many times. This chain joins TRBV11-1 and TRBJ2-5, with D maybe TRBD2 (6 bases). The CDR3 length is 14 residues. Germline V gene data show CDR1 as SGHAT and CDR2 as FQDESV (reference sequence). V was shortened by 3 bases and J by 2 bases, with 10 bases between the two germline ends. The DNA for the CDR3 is TGTGCCAGCAGCTTCGGGACTCCTCAAGAGACCCAGTACTTC. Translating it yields CASSFGTPQETQYF.

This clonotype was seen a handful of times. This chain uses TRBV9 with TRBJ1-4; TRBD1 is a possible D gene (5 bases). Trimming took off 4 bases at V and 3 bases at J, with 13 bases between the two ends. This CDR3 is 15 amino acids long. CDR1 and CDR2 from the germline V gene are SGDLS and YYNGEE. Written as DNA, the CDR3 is TGTGCCAGCAGCAAAACCGGGACCCCTAATGAAAAACTGTTTTTT. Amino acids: CASSKTGTPNEKLFF.

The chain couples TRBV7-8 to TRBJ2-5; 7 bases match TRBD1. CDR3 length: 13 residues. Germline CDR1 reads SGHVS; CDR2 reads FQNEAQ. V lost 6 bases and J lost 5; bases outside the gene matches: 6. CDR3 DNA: TGTGCCAGCAGACTACAGGGGTCGGAGACCCAGTACTTC. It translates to CASRLQGSETQYF.

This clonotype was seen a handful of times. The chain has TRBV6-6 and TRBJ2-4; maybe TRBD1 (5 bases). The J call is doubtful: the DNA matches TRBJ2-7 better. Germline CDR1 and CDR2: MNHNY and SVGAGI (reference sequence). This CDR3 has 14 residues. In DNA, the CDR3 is TGTGCCAGCAGTTACGGCGGACACCCCGGCGAGCAGTACTTC. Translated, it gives CASSYGGHPGEQYF.

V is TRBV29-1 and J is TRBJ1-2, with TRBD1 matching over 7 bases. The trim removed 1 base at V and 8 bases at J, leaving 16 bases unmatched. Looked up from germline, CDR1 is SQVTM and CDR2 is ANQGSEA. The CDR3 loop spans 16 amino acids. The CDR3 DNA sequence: TGCAGCGTTGAAGGGTACAGGGGCCGATTACCCGGGGGCTACACCTTC. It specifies CSVEGYRGRLPGGYTF.

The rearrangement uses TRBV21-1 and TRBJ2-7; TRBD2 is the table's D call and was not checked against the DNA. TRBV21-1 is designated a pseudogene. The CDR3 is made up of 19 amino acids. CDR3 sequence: CASSKGGCGFGPNQYEQYF. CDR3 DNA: TGTGCCAGCAGCAAGGGGGGATGCGGGTTCGGTCCTAATCAGTACGAGCAGTACTTC.

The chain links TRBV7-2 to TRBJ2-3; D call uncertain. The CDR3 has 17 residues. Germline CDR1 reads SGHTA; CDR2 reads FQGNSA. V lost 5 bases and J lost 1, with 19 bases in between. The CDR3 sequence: CASSPPGYSTRTDTQYF. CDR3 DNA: TGTGCCAGCAGCCCCCCAGGCTACTCAACCCGCACAGATACGCAGTATTTT.

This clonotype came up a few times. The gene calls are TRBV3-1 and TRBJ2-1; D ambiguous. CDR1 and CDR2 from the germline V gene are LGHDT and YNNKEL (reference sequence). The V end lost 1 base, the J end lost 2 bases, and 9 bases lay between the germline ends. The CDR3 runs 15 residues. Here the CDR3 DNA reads TGTGCCAGCAGCCAAGGCCCACCCGCCTACAATGAGCAGTTCTTC. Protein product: CASSQGPPAYNEQFF.

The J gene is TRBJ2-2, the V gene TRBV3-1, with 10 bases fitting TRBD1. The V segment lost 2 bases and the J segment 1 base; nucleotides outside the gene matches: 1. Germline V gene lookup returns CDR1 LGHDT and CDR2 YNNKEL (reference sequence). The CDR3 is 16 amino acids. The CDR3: CASSQWDRGNTGELFF. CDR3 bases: TGTGCCAGCAGCCAATGGGACAGGGGGAACACCGGGGAGCTGTTTTTT.

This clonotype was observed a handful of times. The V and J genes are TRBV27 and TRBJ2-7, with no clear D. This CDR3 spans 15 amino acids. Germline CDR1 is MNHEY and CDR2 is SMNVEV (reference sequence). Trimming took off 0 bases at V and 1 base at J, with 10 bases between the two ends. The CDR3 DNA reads TGTGCCAGCAGTTTATCGCCCGACATGTCCTACGAGCAGTACTTC. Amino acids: CASSLSPDMSYEQYF.

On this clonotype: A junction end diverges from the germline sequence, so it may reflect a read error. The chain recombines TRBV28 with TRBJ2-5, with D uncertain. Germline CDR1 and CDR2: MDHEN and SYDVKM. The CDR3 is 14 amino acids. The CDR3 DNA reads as TGTGCCTGCAGACCCCACATTGCCCAAGAGACCCAGTACTTC. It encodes CACRPHIAQETQYF.